The 10 T cell receptor beta chains given below trace back to one sample, sequenced in a study of T cell responses to AZD1222 COVID-19 vaccine. The repertoire was sequenced with immunoSEQ multiplex PCR; TCRdb's copy has only in-frame clones and lacks some. Of around 120,000 clones in the sample, roughly 84% were seen once. The sample consisted of peripheral blood, taken on day 0 of AZD1222 vaccination. Receptor source: an adult in good health.

The CDR3 region has the DNA TGTGCCAGCAAGGTAAAGGCCAAAGAGGGAGATACGCAGTATTTT. It translates to CASKVKAKEGDTQYF. The genes are TRBV6-5 and TRBJ2-3, with a possible D match to TRBD2 (5 bases). Germline V CDR1 and CDR2: MNHEY, SVGAGI. Trimming left V 7 bases short and J 5 bases short, with 19 bases between. The CDR3 runs 15 residues.

The chain joins TRBV21-1 to TRBJ1-4. TRBV21-1 is marked as a pseudogene. The CDR3 runs 19 residues. CDR3 loop: CASSKALKREGTTNEKLFF. CDR3 in DNA: TGTGCCAGCAGCAAAGCGCTTAAGCGAGAGGGGACAACTAATGAAAAACTGTTTTTT.

This rearrangement joins TRBV27 to TRBJ1-1; no clear D gene. The CDR3 covers 14 residues. The V and J ends lost 3 bases and 0 bases respectively, with 8 bases between them. CDR1 is MNHEY, CDR2 SMNVEV, per germline (reference sequence). The CDR3, as DNA: TGTGCCAGCAGTTTTGCGAATCTGAACACTGAAGCTTTCTTT. Translating gives CASSFANLNTEAFF.

This clone appeared a single time. The chain links TRBV30 to TRBJ2-7; D is possibly TRBD1 (6 bases). The V and J ends lost 2 bases and 7 bases respectively, with 21 bases between them. The germline V gene encodes CDR1 GTSNPN and CDR2 SVGIG (reference sequence). The CDR3 has 15 amino acids. The CDR3 DNA is TGTGCCTGGAGTTATAAAAACAGGGAAACGGAAGAGCAGTACTTC. Amino acid sequence: CAWSYKNRETEEQYF.

The gene calls are TRBV11-2 and TRBJ2-1, with TRBD2 identical over 14 bases. The CDR3 has 18 residues. The germline CDR1 and CDR2 sequences are SGHAT and FQNNGV. V lost 5 bases, J lost 4 bases, and 10 bases stayed unmatched. CDR3 in amino acids: CASSPGTSGSPPYNEQFF. The CDR3 bases are TGTGCCAGCAGCCCGGGGACTAGCGGGAGTCCCCCATACAATGAGCAGTTCTTC.

The chain links TRBV28 to TRBJ2-7; D remains unclear. Trimming removed 5 bases at V and 4 bases at J, with 9 bases between. The CDR3 contains 12 residues. Germline V gene data show CDR1 as MDHEN and CDR2 as SYDVKM. The CDR3 nucleotides read TGTGCCAGCAGTACATCCGCATACGAGCAGTACTTC. Translation gives CASSTSAYEQYF.

The chain uses TRBV12-3 or TRBV12-4 and TRBJ2-7; no clear D. The V end lost 4 bases, the J end lost 7 bases, and 8 bases lay between the germline ends. There are 11 residues in the CDR3. The CDR3 sequence is CASSSLREQYF. CDR3 sequence (DNA): TGTGCCAGCAGTTCCCTAAGGGAGCAGTACTTC.

The chain recombines TRBV11-3 with TRBJ2-7; 8 bases line up with TRBD2. This CDR3 region has 14 residues. V lost 5 bases and J lost 6; bases outside the gene matches: 9. CDR1 is SGHNT and CDR2 is YENEEA in the germline V gene. This chain's CDR3 is CASSTRTSFPEQYF. The DNA for the CDR3 is TGTGCCAGCAGCACCCGGACTAGCTTCCCCGAGCAGTACTTC. Drawing the rest from reference TRBV11-3 and TRBJ2-7, the complete variable domain is EAGVVQSPRYKIIEKKQPVAFWCNPISGHNTLYWYLQNLGQGPELLIRYENEEAVDDSQLPKDRFSAERLKGVDSTLKIQPAELGDSAVYLCASSTRTSFPEQYFGPGTRLTVT.

The J gene is TRBJ1-4, the V gene TRBV7-6; the D is unclear. The germline V gene has CDR1 SGHVS and CDR2 FNYEAQ. CDR3 length: 14 amino acids. Trimming shortened V by 5 bases and J by 8 bases, and 15 bases separated the two germline ends. The CDR3 nucleotides read TGTGCCAGCAGCCAACTGCGGTCGGACGAAAAACTGTTTTTT. Translating gives CASSQLRSDEKLFF.

The chain couples TRBV5-4 to TRBJ1-1; possibly TRBD1 for D (6 bases). Germline V gene lookup returns CDR1 SGHNT and CDR2 YYREEE (reference sequence). The CDR3 has 13 residues. Trimming cost V 3 bases and J 4 bases, with 10 bases left between them. This CDR3 is CASSWAGVTEAFF. Here the CDR3 DNA reads TGTGCCAGCAGCTGGGCAGGGGTCACTGAAGCTTTCTTT.